What follows are 23 T cell receptor beta chains derived from one specimen sequenced in a study of blood T cell repertoires in COVID-19. Clones were read by immunoSEQ multiplex PCR, and TCRdb kept only the in-frame ones, dropping some. The sample records about 110,000 clones, under 85% being singletons. The source material was peripheral blood. These TCRs come from a woman aged 70-85 years with acute or convalescent COVID-19.

J is TRBJ2-4 and V is TRBV19; the D gene is possibly TRBD1 (6 bases). Deletions cut 1 base from V and 3 bases from J, with 13 bases between. Germline CDR1 is LNHDA and CDR2 is SQIVND (reference sequence). The CDR3 is 16 amino acids. The DNA of the CDR3 is TGTGCCAGTAGTATAGCCCGAGGGGGTGGCAAAAACATTCAGTACTTC. Translated: CASSIARGGGKNIQYF.

This clone appeared once. V gene TRBV28 combines with J gene TRBJ1-5, with 11 positions matching TRBD1. The CDR3 is 17 amino acids. Germline CDR1 and CDR2: MDHEN and SYDVKM. J was trimmed by 6 bases and V by 3 bases; bases with no gene match: 10. In nucleotides, the CDR3 is TGTGCCAGCAGTTTCTTACCCTGGACAGGGGGCTTTCAGCCCCAGCATTTT. Translating it yields CASSFLPWTGGFQPQHF.

The chain employs TRBV4-3 and TRBJ2-3; possible D gene TRBD2, 7 bases. V dropped 8 bases and J dropped 1 base, with 13 bases sitting between them. The germline gives CDR1 LGHNA, CDR2 YSLEER. This CDR3 comprises 14 residues. The CDR3 DNA reads TGCGCCAGCGGGTTAGGGGGGGGCACAGATACGCAGTATTTT. This sequence encodes CASGLGGGTDTQYF.

The chain combines TRBV9 with TRBJ2-1, with TRBD2 identical over 7 bases. The ends lost 0 bases at V and 3 bases at J; junction bases unmatched: 6. The CDR3 length is 16 residues. The germline CDR1 and CDR2 sequences are SGDLS and YYNGEE. The CDR3 bases are TGTGCCAGCAGCGTAGGCCTATGGGGGGGCTACAATGAGCAGTTCTTC. Amino acid sequence: CASSVGLWGGYNEQFF.

This sequence joins TRBV28 and TRBJ2-3, with a tentative D call TRBD2 (6 bases). Germline V gene data show CDR1 as MDHEN and CDR2 as SYDVKM. V was pared by 3 bases and J by 4 bases, with 14 bases between. This CDR3 region has 15 residues. The CDR3 here is CASSFGGGRADTQYF. In DNA form, the CDR3 reads TGTGCCAGCAGTTTTGGGGGAGGAAGGGCAGATACGCAGTATTTT. The full variable domain, with the rest looked up from reference TRBV28 and TRBJ2-3, is DVKVTQSSRYLVKRTGEKVFLECVQDMDHENMFWYRQDPGLGLRLIYFSYDVKMKEKGDIPEGYSVSREKKERFSLILESASTNQTSMYLCASSFGGGRADTQYFGPGTRLTVL.

Notes on this clone: This CDR3 fails to terminate in the conserved phenylalanine or tryptophan, so it likely reflects a read error. It is unclear where the CDR3 begins or ends on the DNA, so no DNA is shown, and the CDR3 is as TCRdb lists it. The V and J genes are TRBV6-5 and TRBJ2-7; the table's D call TRBD2 went unverified against the DNA. The CDR3 length equals 13 residues, ends included. Germline loops: CDR1 MNHEY, CDR2 SVGAGI. The CDR3: CASRGLGTNNLLI.

The chain employs TRBV5-1 and TRBJ1-5, with D possibly being TRBD1 (5 bases). V lost 4 bases, J lost 1 base, and 12 bases lay in between. CDR1 is SGHRS, CDR2 YFSETQ, per germline. The CDR3 contains 15 residues. The CDR3 protein is CASSRGGVSNQPQHF. In DNA form, the CDR3 reads TGCGCCAGCAGCCGCGGGGGGGTGAGCAATCAGCCCCAGCATTTT.

The gene calls are TRBV10-1 and TRBJ1-5; D ambiguous. Trimming removed 0 bases from V and 4 bases from J, with 4 bases in between. Germline V gene data show CDR1 as WNHNN and CDR2 as SYGVQD (reference sequence). The CDR3 extends over 13 amino acids. The CDR3 DNA is TGCGCCAGCAGTGAGTCGCGGAATCAGCCCCAGCATTTT. It specifies CASSESRNQPQHF.

The DNA of the CDR3 is TGTGCCAGCAAGAACGGCAGGGCGAGCAATCAGCCCCAGCATTTT. The encoded protein is CASKNGRASNQPQHF. The chain joins TRBV28 to TRBJ1-5; TRBD1 is a possible D gene (5 bases). Deletions cut 7 bases from V and 1 base from J, with 14 bases between. Per germline, CDR1 MDHEN and CDR2 SYDVKM. CDR3 length equals 15 residues.

The rearrangement joins TRBV28 to TRBJ1-2, with D unclear. Trimming removed 6 bases at V and 2 bases at J, with 13 bases between. Germline V CDR1 and CDR2: MDHEN, SYDVKM. The CDR3 loop spans 14 amino acids. CDR3: CASSSAGFNYGYTF. As DNA, the CDR3 is TGTGCCAGCAGCTCGGCGGGATTCAACTATGGCTACACCTTC.

The genes are TRBV5-4 and TRBJ1-2; D remains ambiguous. Germline-derived CDR1 and CDR2 are SGHNT and YYREEE (reference sequence). Trimming cost V 0 bases and J 3 bases, with 6 bases left between them. The CDR3 has 13 amino acids. The CDR3 sequence: CASSLGPDYGYTF. CDR3 in DNA: TGTGCCAGCAGCTTGGGTCCGGACTATGGCTACACCTTC. Together with reference TRBV5-4 and TRBJ1-2, the CDR3 gives the full variable domain: ETGVTQSPTHLIKTRGQQVTLRCSSQSGHNTVSWYQQALGQGPQFIFQYYREEENGRGNFPPRFSGLQFPNYSSELNVNALELDDSALYLCASSLGPDYGYTFGSGTRLTVV.

CDR3 in DNA: TGTGCCAGCAGTTTATTCTTATTTACCGGGACATATGAGCAGTTCTTC. Translated: CASSLFLFTGTYEQFF. V usage is TRBV28 and J usage is TRBJ2-1, with D maybe TRBD1 (6 bases). Trimming pared 1 base from V and 8 bases from J, leaving 18 bases between. Looked up from germline, CDR1 is MDHEN and CDR2 is SYDVKM. This CDR3 comprises 16 residues.

The rearrangement links TRBV5-1 to TRBJ2-5; 7 positions match TRBD1. CDR3 length: 14 residues. J lost 5 bases, V lost 4 bases, and 8 bases had no gene match. Germline CDR1 SGHRS, CDR2 YFSETQ. As DNA, the CDR3 is TGCGCCAGCAGCCGGGACAGCCTCCGGGAGACCCAGTACTTC. Translation gives CASSRDSLRETQYF.

This clone has a handful of counts. The V gene is TRBV24-1, the J gene TRBJ1-5; D perhaps matches TRBD1 (5 bases). V dropped 3 bases and J dropped 8 bases, with 13 bases sitting between them. CDR1 is KGHDR, CDR2 SFDVKD, per germline. The CDR3 consists of 14 residues. The CDR3 reads CATSDAPGGEPQHF. CDR3 sequence (DNA): TGTGCCACCAGTGATGCCCCGGGGGGGGAGCCCCAGCATTTT.

V gene TRBV27 combines with J gene TRBJ1-2; 9 bases fit TRBD1. V shed 5 bases and J 7 bases; nucleotides not matched to a gene: 8. CDR1 is MNHEY, CDR2 SMNVEV, per germline (reference sequence). This CDR3 spans 14 amino acids. The CDR3 region is CASSPRQGGAGYTF. DNA of the CDR3: TGTGCCAGCAGTCCCCGACAGGGGGGGGCTGGCTACACCTTC.

J is TRBJ2-3 and V is TRBV9; TRBD2 aligns across 12 bases. V gave up 3 bases and J gave up 5 bases; unmatched junction bases: 4. The CDR3 has 15 residues. Germline V gives CDR1 SGDLS, CDR2 YYNGEE. CDR3 sequence reads: CASSASGGALDTQYF. The DNA for the CDR3 is TGTGCCAGCAGCGCTAGCGGGGGGGCTCTAGATACGCAGTATTTT.

V gene TRBV6-5 combines with J gene TRBJ1-5, with D tentatively TRBD1 (5 bases). The CDR3 has 14 residues. The germline V and J ends were trimmed by 5 bases and 4 bases, with 12 bases remaining between them. Germline V lookup: CDR1 MNHEY, CDR2 SVGAGI. In DNA form, the CDR3 reads TGTGCCAGCAGTCGTACCGGGGGGAATCAGCCCCAGCATTTT. It codes for CASSRTGGNQPQHF.

The chain is built from TRBV3-1 (or the pseudogene TRBV3-2) and TRBJ2-7; 7 bases are a match to TRBD2. V trimming: 1 base; J trimming: 6 bases; junction bases outside the gene matches: 9. The CDR3 covers 15 residues. Germline V gene data show CDR1 as LGHDT and CDR2 as YNNKEL (reference sequence). The CDR3 nucleotides read TGTGCCAGCAGCCAAGTGGGCAGCGGGAAAGGCGAGCAGTACTTC. Translating it yields CASSQVGSGKGEQYF.

The chain has TRBV5-1 and TRBJ1-4; TRBD1 aligns across 8 bases. There are 15 residues in the CDR3. With 3 bases clipped from V and 8 bases from J, the junction kept 9 bases outside the gene matches. In germline, CDR1 is SGHRS, CDR2 YFSETQ. The CDR3 DNA sequence: TGCGCCAGCAGCTCCTCCAGCAGGGGGCTAGAAAAACTGTTTTTT. Its protein product is CASSSSSRGLEKLFF.

This chain uses TRBV9 with TRBJ2-2, with D perhaps TRBD1 (6 bases). Germline V gene sequence: CDR1 SGDLS, CDR2 YYNGEE. The V end was cut by 2 bases, the J end by 0 bases, with 14 bases between. This CDR3 is 17 amino acids long. CDR3 sequence: CASSVDPGHTNTGELFF. CDR3 nucleotide sequence: TGTGCCAGCAGCGTGGATCCGGGACATACGAACACCGGGGAGCTGTTTTTT.

This chain joins TRBV6-1 and TRBJ2-3; no definite D call. Germline CDR1 reads MNHNS; CDR2 reads SASEGT. This CDR3 comprises 14 residues. Trimming took off 3 bases at V and 3 bases at J, with 10 bases between the two ends. The CDR3 bases are TGTGCCAGCAGTGAGCGGCCGTTAACAGATACGCAGTATTTT. Its translation is CASSERPLTDTQYF.

J is TRBJ2-6 and V is TRBV7-3; D possibly corresponds to TRBD1 (6 bases). The CDR3 runs to 18 residues. Trimming stripped 1 base from V and 0 bases from J, with 13 bases between. The germline V gene has CDR1 SGHTA and CDR2 FQGTGA. CDR3 region: CASSLIRGFLSGANVLTF. The CDR3, as DNA: TGTGCCAGCAGCTTAATTAGGGGGTTCCTCTCTGGGGCCAACGTCCTGACTTTC.

V and J are TRBV28 and TRBJ1-5; 9 nucleotides agree with TRBD1. This CDR3 has 16 amino acids. Unmatched junction bases numbered 3, after V lost 0 bases and J lost 3 bases. The V gene's germline CDR1 is MDHEN and CDR2 SYDVKM. The CDR3 loop is CASSLWGQGDNQPQHF. As DNA, the CDR3 is TGTGCCAGCAGTTTATGGGGACAGGGAGACAATCAGCCCCAGCATTTT.